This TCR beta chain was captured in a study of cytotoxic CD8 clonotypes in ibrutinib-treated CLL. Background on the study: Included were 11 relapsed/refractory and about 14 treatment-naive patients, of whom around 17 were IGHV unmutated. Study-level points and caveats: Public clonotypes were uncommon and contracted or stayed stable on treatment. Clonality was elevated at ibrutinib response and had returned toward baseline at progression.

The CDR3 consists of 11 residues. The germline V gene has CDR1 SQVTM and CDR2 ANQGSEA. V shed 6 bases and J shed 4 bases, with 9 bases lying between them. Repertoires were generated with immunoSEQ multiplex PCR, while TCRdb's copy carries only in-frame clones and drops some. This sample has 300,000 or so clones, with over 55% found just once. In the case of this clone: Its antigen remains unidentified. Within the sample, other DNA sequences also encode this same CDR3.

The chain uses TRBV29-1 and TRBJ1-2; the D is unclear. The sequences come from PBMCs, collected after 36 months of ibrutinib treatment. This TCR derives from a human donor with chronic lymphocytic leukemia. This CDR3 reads CSVERAYGYTF. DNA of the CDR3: TGCAGCGTCGAAAGGGCCTATGGCTACACCTTC.